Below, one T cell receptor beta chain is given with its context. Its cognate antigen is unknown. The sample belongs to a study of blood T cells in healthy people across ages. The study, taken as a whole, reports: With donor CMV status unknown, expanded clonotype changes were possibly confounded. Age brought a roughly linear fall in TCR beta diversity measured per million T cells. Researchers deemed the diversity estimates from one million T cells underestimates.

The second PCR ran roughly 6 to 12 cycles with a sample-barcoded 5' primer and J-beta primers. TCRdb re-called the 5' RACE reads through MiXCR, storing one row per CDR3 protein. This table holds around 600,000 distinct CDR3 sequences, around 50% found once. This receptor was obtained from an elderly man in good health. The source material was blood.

For the CDR3, the DNA is TGTGCCTGGAGTCCAGGCGGAACCTATGGCTACACCTTC. It specifies CAWSPGGTYGYTF. The chain employs TRBV30 and TRBJ1-2; the D is unclear. V lost 2 bases and J lost 4, with 11 bases in between. The CDR3 has 13 residues. Germline lookup yields CDR1 GTSNPN and CDR2 SVGIG (reference sequence).